Below, one T cell receptor (beta chain) is given with its context. Its antigen remains undetermined. It has no much larger one-base neighbor in the sample; base qualities were not kept. The time point label on this specimen signifies: baseline before first vaccination. Vaccinee samples were obtained from the UK trials COV001 and COV002, which included a single-blind randomized controlled phase 2/3 trial of AZD1222 (ChAdOx1 nCoV-19) in healthy adults. Trial participant PBMC samples were collected at day 0 and day 28 after the second dose for TCRbeta chain sequencing. The CDR3 regions of human TCRbeta chains were analyzed by immunosequencing. On the study's bioinformatics: Repertoire TCRs were matched against a reference library of SARS-CoV-2-specific TCRs generated with the MIRA antigen-specificity platform. Breadth meant the fraction of unique TCRs that were SARS-CoV-2-associated, whereas depth meant the fraction of total T cells that were SARS-CoV-2-associated. Using the MIRA data, each spike-specific TCR was assigned both to the spike region to which the TCR was reactive and to a CD4 or CD8 class. Log10-transformed breadth and depth values were compared by one-way ANOVA with Sidak's multiple comparisons tests. TCRdb provides this immuneACCESS table in a form limited to in-frame rearrangements. Some clones are lacking; in checked studies, under half of them reflect an unresolved V gene, and why the rest are absent is not known. V, J and clone size are those of that table, while D and trimming were read from the DNA. The sample yields around 160,000 clones; 93% were counted once. Clones ranked in the top ten supply under 2% of the sample.

The data originate from a study of T cell responses to AZD1222 COVID-19 vaccine (dated by TCRdb to the early 2020s). Looking at the study overall: Because spike-specific TCR depth and breadth did not differ between the two schedules, AZD1222 recipients who got a second dose at roughly 4 weeks were pooled with those who got a second dose at roughly 12 weeks. TCR sequencing covered roughly 230 trial participants: roughly 200 given two doses of AZD1222 and 26 given two doses of MenACWY control vaccine. Enrollment into the trials was organized by age into subgroups of 18-55, 56-69 and 70-plus years, and those subgroups contained around 150, 28 and 57 TCR-sequenced participants, respectively.

Including the terminal cysteine and phenylalanine, the CDR3 comprises 13 residues. Solely the CDR3 DNA is kept, with 39 bases framed from the first base. V and J lose 4 bases and 4 bases, and a span of 10 bases separates them. CDR1 SGHAT and CDR2 FQNNGV were looked up in the germline V gene. Beyond this particular receptor, the publication reports: Nearly half of unique spike-specific TCRs reportedly recognized epitopes outside regions mutated in the B.1.351 and B.1.1.7 variants. A significant rise in spike-specific TCR breadth and depth was observed after two AZD1222 doses relative to day 0 and relative to MenACWY recipients. Because no day 14 peak-response samples were available, the repertoires could be characterized only after the peak T cell response. In the small 56-69-year group, the increase in depth fell short of significance, most likely because of low power. Participants were mostly white British and included more females than males, and it was suggested by the authors that clonal diversity may have been underestimated. The whole spike protein was spanned by vaccine-associated CD4 TCRs, and dominant responses were seen in regions 160-218 and 743-854. Only 5 to 7 AZD1222 recipients were SARS-CoV-2 seropositive at baseline, limiting conclusions about previously exposed vaccinees.

This chain is built from TRBV11-2 and TRBJ1-2; possibly the D gene is TRBD1, per 5 matching bases. The TCR was taken from an adult in good health. This specimen was peripheral blood, taken on day 0 of AZD1222 vaccination. In nucleotides, the sequence is TGTGCCAGCAGCTCCCGGCAGGGCTATGGCTACACCTTC. This sequence encodes CASSSRQGYGYTF.